The 23 T cell receptor beta chains listed next were all sequenced from one sample in a study of cytomegalovirus exposure and HLA in healthy donors (dated by TCRdb to 2017 to 2019). The library came from the immunoSEQ multiplex PCR assay. TCRdb holds this immuneACCESS table with in-frame rearrangements only. Some clones are missing; in checked studies, unresolved V genes explain under half, and the rest has no known cause. Recorded for this sample are over 200,000 clones; around 86% of them occurred a single time. The top ten clonotypes cover about 2% of the sample. The sample was PBMCs. The receptor set was obtained from a woman aged 18-29 years in good health and CMV-seropositive.

This clone appeared once. This chain connects TRBV5-1 to TRBJ1-1; 8 bases fit TRBD1. Losses at the gene ends were 7 bases for V and 1 base for J; bases not matched to a gene: 6. CDR1 is SGHRS and CDR2 is YFSETQ in the germline V gene. The CDR3 has 14 amino acids. Written as DNA, the CDR3 is TGCGCCAGCGGGCGGACAGGGCGGAACACTGAAGCTTTCTTT. This encodes CASGRTGRNTEAFF.

The chain links TRBV2 to TRBJ2-7; 9 bases align to TRBD1. J lost 4 bases, V lost 4 bases, and 11 bases had no gene match. CDR3 length equals 16 residues. The germline V gene encodes CDR1 SNHLY and CDR2 FYNNEI. CDR3 sequence (DNA): TGTGCCAGCAGTGGAACTGTCGGGACAGGGTCTTACGAGCAGTACTTC. Translation gives CASSGTVGTGSYEQYF. Based on the CDR3 plus reference TRBV2 and TRBJ2-7, the full variable domain is EPEVTQTPSHQVTQMGQEVILRCVPISNHLYFYWYRQILGQKVEFLVSFYNNEISEKSEIFDDQFSVERPDGSNFTLKIRSTKLEDSAMYFCASSGTVGTGSYEQYFGPGTRLTVT.

Of note for this clone: Other DNA sequences from this sample encode an identical CDR3 as well. This rearrangement joins TRBV30 to TRBJ1-1; no firm D call. V was pared by 0 bases and J by 2 bases, with 7 bases between. Germline V gives CDR1 GTSNPN, CDR2 SVGIG (reference sequence). This CDR3 contains 13 residues. Here the CDR3 DNA reads TGTGCCTGGAGTGTCGGCGGAAACACTGAAGCTTTCTTT. It translates to CAWSVGGNTEAFF. The whole variable domain, filled in from reference TRBV30 and TRBJ1-1, reads SQTIHQWPATLVQPVGSPLSLECTVEGTSNPNLYWYRQAAGRGLQLLFYSVGIGQISSEVPQNLSASRPQDRQFILSSKKLLLSDSGFYLCAWSVGGNTEAFFGQGTRLTVV.

The genes are TRBV29-1 and TRBJ1-1; possibly TRBD1 for D (6 bases). CDR1 is SQVTM and CDR2 is ANQGSEA in the germline V gene. The CDR3 extends over 12 amino acids. Trimming removed 4 bases from V and 4 bases from J, with 10 bases in between. CDR3 nucleotide sequence: TGCAGCGTTGCTCAGGGGATCACTGAAGCTTTCTTT. This sequence encodes CSVAQGITEAFF.

The chain recombines TRBV19 with TRBJ2-2; TRBD1 matches 7 bases. This CDR3 spans 13 amino acids. Germline CDR1 and CDR2: LNHDA and SQIVND (reference sequence). The trim removed 7 bases at V and 7 bases at J, leaving 6 bases unmatched. CDR3: CASNRGAIGELFF. DNA of the CDR3: TGTGCCAGTAACAGGGGCGCAATCGGGGAGCTGTTTTTT.

The rearrangement links TRBV7-2 to TRBJ2-7, with 8 bases identical to TRBD1. J lost 0 bases, V lost 5 bases, and 6 bases had no gene match. This CDR3 has 15 amino acids. The germline gives CDR1 SGHTA, CDR2 FQGNSA. The CDR3 is CASSPGTGSSYEQYF. The CDR3 bases are TGTGCCAGCAGCCCGGGGACAGGAAGCTCCTACGAGCAGTACTTC.

The rearrangement links TRBV6-6 to TRBJ2-7, with 7 nucleotides matching TRBD2. CDR1 and CDR2 (germline): MNHNY, SVGAGI (reference sequence). The CDR3 has 14 amino acids. Trimming cost V 4 bases and J 4 bases; bases outside gene matches: 7. DNA for the CDR3: TGTGCCAGCAGTTGGGGGGGGAATTCGTACGAGCAGTACTTC. Its protein is CASSWGGNSYEQYF.

The chain carries TRBV4-2 and TRBJ2-6, with 11 bases lining up with TRBD1. Germline CDR1 is LGHNA and CDR2 is YNFKEQ. The V segment lost 3 bases and the J segment 0 bases; nucleotides outside the gene matches: 4. This CDR3 comprises 18 residues. CDR3: CASSHGGTGGSGANVLTF. The CDR3 DNA sequence: TGTGCCAGCAGCCACGGGGGGACAGGGGGCTCTGGGGCCAACGTCCTGACTTTC.

The chain carries TRBV6-1 and TRBJ1-1, with a weak D call TRBD1 (6 bases). CDR3 size: 13 residues. Trimming left V 7 bases short and J 5 bases short, with 14 bases between. CDR1 and CDR2 (germline): MNHNS, SASEGT. CDR3: CASNERGNTEAFF. The CDR3 nucleotides are TGTGCCAGCAACGAAAGGGGGAATACTGAAGCTTTCTTT.

CDR3 in DNA: TGTGCCAGCAGCTCACCACGTGGGACTAGCGGCACAGATACGCAGTATTTT. Protein: CASSSPRGTSGTDTQYF. V is TRBV7-9 and J is TRBJ2-3; 10 nucleotides agree with TRBD2. This CDR3 is 17 amino acids long. From germline, CDR1 is SEHNR and CDR2 FQNEAQ (reference sequence). With V trimmed by 4 bases and J by 1 base, 8 bases remained unmatched.

This chain joins TRBV2 and TRBJ2-3; 12 bases match TRBD2. CDR3 length equals 13 residues. Germline-derived CDR1 and CDR2 are SNHLY and FYNNEI. J lost 5 bases, V lost 7 bases, and 1 base had no gene match. The CDR3 loop is CASTGLAGDTQYF. The DNA of the CDR3 is TGTGCCAGCACGGGACTAGCGGGAGATACGCAGTATTTT.

V is TRBV5-1 and J is TRBJ2-2; 10 nucleotides match TRBD1. Germline values: CDR1 SGHRS, CDR2 YFSETQ. The CDR3 runs 15 residues. V trimming: 5 bases; J trimming: 7 bases; junction bases outside the gene matches: 8. The CDR3 sequence is CASRRDRGFIGELFF. The CDR3 DNA sequence: TGCGCCAGCAGGAGGGACAGGGGTTTCATCGGGGAGCTGTTTTTT.

The chain carries TRBV6-5 and TRBJ2-2; 9 nucleotides match TRBD1. The J segment lost 5 bases and the V segment lost 0 bases, leaving 1 base of the junction unmatched. The V gene's germline CDR1 is MNHEY and CDR2 SVGAGI. The CDR3 is made up of 15 amino acids. In DNA, the CDR3 is TGTGCCAGCAGTTACTCGACAGGGGGTACCGGGGAGCTGTTTTTT. Protein sequence: CASSYSTGGTGELFF.

A single count supports this clone. V is TRBV7-9 and J is TRBJ1-2; no definite D call. The CDR3 runs 13 residues. CDR1 is SEHNR, CDR2 FQNEAQ, per germline (reference sequence). The ends were cut back, 1 base at V and 5 bases at J, with 8 bases in the middle. The CDR3 here is CASSLGELYGYTF. The CDR3 nucleotides are TGTGCCAGCAGCTTAGGTGAACTTTATGGCTACACCTTC.

The chain recombines TRBV6-1 with TRBJ2-1; tentative D call: TRBD2 (5 bases). The CDR3 runs to 15 residues. The V gene's germline CDR1 is MNHNS and CDR2 SASEGT. The ends were cut back, 1 base at V and 3 bases at J, with 10 bases in the middle. The CDR3 DNA reads as TGTGCCAGCAGTGAAGGTCCAGCGGTCTACAATGAGCAGTTCTTC. Translated, it gives CASSEGPAVYNEQFF.

V and J are TRBV19 and TRBJ1-2; D possibly corresponds to TRBD1 (5 bases). CDR3 length: 16 amino acids. The germline V gene encodes CDR1 LNHDA and CDR2 SQIVND (reference sequence). The V end lost 3 bases, the J end lost 2 bases, and 16 bases lay between the germline ends. Here the CDR3 DNA reads TGTGCCAGTAGTATGCTCTCAGGGAAGCTAAACTATGGCTACACCTTC. It specifies CASSMLSGKLNYGYTF.

In its sample, this clone was seen a few times. V is TRBV20-1 and J is TRBJ1-5; D unresolved. This CDR3 is 11 amino acids long. V shed 3 bases and J shed 9 bases, with 9 bases lying between them. Germline V gives CDR1 DFQATT, CDR2 SNEGSKA (reference sequence). In DNA, the CDR3 is TGCAGTGCTAGTGGTGGGAGGCCCCAGCATTTT. This codes for CSASGGRPQHF.

This chain joins TRBV7-8 and TRBJ1-5, with 7 bases identical to TRBD1. After removal of 2 bases from V and 0 bases from J, the junction contained 10 bases not matched to a gene. The CDR3 length is 18 residues. The germline gives CDR1 SGHVS, CDR2 FQNEAQ. The CDR3: CASSLRPRGMHSNQPQHF. CDR3 in DNA: TGTGCCAGCAGCTTACGACCCAGGGGGATGCATAGCAATCAGCCCCAGCATTTT.

The V call is TRBV27, the J call TRBJ1-2; 7 bases match TRBD1. Germline assignment: CDR1 MNHEY and CDR2 SMNVEV (reference sequence). V lost 6 bases, J lost 3 bases, and 7 bases stayed unmatched. The CDR3 covers 14 residues. CDR3 nucleotide sequence: TGTGCCAGCAGGCGACAGGGTGCGGACTATGGCTACACCTTC. It is translated as CASRRQGADYGYTF.

The V and J genes are TRBV7-9 and TRBJ1-1, with 9 bases that match TRBD1. This CDR3 is 15 amino acids long. With V trimmed by 5 bases and J by 4 bases, 8 bases remained unmatched. Germline V gene sequence: CDR1 SEHNR, CDR2 FQNEAQ (reference sequence). DNA for the CDR3: TGTGCCAGCAGCGTGACAGGGGGGTTAGTCACTGAAGCTTTCTTT. It encodes CASSVTGGLVTEAFF.

The DNA for the CDR3 is TGTGCCAGCAGCTTAAAGTTAACAGGGCGAGATGAGCAGTTCTTC. Its translation: CASSLKLTGRDEQFF. The rearrangement uses TRBV13 and TRBJ2-1, with a weak D call TRBD1 (6 bases). This CDR3 spans 15 amino acids. CDR1 is PRHDT and CDR2 is FYEKMQ in the germline V gene (reference sequence). The V end lost 2 bases, the J end lost 8 bases, and 16 bases lay between the germline ends.

CDR3 bases: TGCGCCAGCAGCTTACCCAGGGGGCTGGCTAAAACCGGGGAGCTGTTTTTT. This encodes CASSLPRGLAKTGELFF. This rearrangement joins TRBV5-1 to TRBJ2-2; TRBD1 matches 8 bases. The V and J ends lost 2 bases and 5 bases, in that order; junction bases with no gene match: 11. CDR3 length: 17 amino acids. In germline, CDR1 is SGHRS, CDR2 YFSETQ.

The chain joins TRBV5-1 to TRBJ1-2; D gene ambiguous. There are 14 residues in the CDR3. V lost 3 bases and J 2 bases, leaving 11 bases between the germline ends. CDR1 is SGHRS, CDR2 YFSETQ, per germline. The CDR3 nucleotides are TGCGCCAGCAGCTCGACCGGGAACAACTATGGCTACACCTTC. It codes for CASSSTGNNYGYTF.